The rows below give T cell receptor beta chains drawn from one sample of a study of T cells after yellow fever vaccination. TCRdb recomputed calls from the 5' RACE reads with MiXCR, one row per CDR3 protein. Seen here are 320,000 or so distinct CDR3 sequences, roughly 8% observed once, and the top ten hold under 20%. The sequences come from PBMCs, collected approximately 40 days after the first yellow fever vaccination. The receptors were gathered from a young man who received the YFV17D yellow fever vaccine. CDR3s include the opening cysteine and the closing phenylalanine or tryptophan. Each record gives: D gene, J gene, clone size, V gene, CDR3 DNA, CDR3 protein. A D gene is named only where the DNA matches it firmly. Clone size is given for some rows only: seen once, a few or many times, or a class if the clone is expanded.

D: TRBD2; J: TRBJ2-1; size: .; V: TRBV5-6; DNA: TGTGCCAGCAGCTTGGGGACTAGCGGGGGTCTCTCCTACAATGAGCAGTTCTTC; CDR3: CASSLGTSGGLSYNEQFF
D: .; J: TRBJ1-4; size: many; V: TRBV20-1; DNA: TGCAGTGCTAGGTCAGGGGATCGGGAAAAACTGTTTTTT; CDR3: CSARSGDREKLFF
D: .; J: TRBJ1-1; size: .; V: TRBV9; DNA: TGTGCCAGCAGCGTATACGAAGACACTGAAGCTTTCTTT; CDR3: CASSVYEDTEAFF
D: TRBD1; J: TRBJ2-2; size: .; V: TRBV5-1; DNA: TGCGCCAGCAGCCCGGCCGGGACAGTGGGAACCGGGGAGCTGTTTTTT; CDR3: CASSPAGTVGTGELFF
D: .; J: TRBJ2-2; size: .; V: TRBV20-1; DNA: TGCAGTGCTAGAGATCCCAGGCTTCACGCCGGGGAGCTGTTTTTT; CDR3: CSARDPRLHAGELFF
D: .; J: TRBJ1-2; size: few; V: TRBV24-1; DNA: TGTGCCACCAGTGAGCAGGGTGGCTATGGCTACACCTTC; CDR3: CATSEQGGYGYTF
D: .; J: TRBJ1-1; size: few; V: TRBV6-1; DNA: TGTGCCAGCAGGGGACCAGAGAACACTGAAGCTTTCTTT; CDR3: CASRGPENTEAFF
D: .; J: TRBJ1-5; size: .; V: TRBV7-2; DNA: TGTGCCAGCAGCTTTAGTCAGGGGCAGCCCCAGCATTTT; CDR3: CASSFSQGQPQHF
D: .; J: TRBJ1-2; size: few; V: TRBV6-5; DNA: TGTGCCAGCAGTTATGGGCAGGTCTATGGCTACACCTTC; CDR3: CASSYGQVYGYTF
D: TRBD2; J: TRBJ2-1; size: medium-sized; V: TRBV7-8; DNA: TGTGCCAGCAGCTTAGCGCTTATAGCGGGGTTCTCCTACAATGAGCAGTTCTTC; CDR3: CASSLALIAGFSYNEQFF
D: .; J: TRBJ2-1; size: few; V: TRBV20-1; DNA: TGCAGTGCTAGAGATAAGAGGAGGGTTTTCTCCTACAATGAGCAGTTCTTC; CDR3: CSARDKRRVFSYNEQFF
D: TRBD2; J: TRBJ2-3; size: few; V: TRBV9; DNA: TGTGCCAGCAGCGCCTGGACTAGCGTAGGGGATACGCAGTATTTT; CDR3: CASSAWTSVGDTQYF
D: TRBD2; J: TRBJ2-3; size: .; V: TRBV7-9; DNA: TGTGCCAGCAGCTTAGAGCGGGGCCGCACAGATACGCAGTATTTT; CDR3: CASSLERGRTDTQYF
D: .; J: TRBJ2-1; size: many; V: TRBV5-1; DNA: TGCGCCAGCAGCTTGGCGACCTACAATGAGCAGTTCTTC; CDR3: CASSLATYNEQFF
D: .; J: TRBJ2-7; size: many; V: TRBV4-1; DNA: TGCGCCAGCAGCCCACTCAGGGAGAACAAACGCTACGAGCAGTACTTC; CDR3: CASSPLRENKRYEQYF
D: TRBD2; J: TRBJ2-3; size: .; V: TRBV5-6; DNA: TGTGCCAGCAGCTCGATAGCGGGGGGAGTCACAGATACGCAGTATTTT; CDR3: CASSSIAGGVTDTQYF
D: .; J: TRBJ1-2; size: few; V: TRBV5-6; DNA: TGTGCCAGCAGCTTGGGGGGACGGACGTATGGCTACACCTTC; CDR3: CASSLGGRTYGYTF
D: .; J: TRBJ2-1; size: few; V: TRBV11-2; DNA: TGTGCCAGCAGCCACCTAGCACCTGAGCAGTTCTTC; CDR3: CASSHLAPEQFF
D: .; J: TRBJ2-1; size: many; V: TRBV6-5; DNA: TGTGCCAGCAGTACAGGGCCCGAGCAGTTCTTC; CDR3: CASSTGPEQFF
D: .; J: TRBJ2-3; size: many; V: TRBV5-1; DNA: TGCGCCAGCAGCACCCAGGACACAGATACGCAGTATTTT; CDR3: CASSTQDTDTQYF
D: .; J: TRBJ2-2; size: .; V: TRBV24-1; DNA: TGTGCCACCAGTGGTCCCCCCGGAGGGGCCGGGGAGCTGTTTTTT; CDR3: CATSGPPGGAGELFF
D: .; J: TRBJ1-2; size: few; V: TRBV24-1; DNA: TGTGCCACCAGAAGACATTTTCGTGGAACTTATGGCTACACCTTC; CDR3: CATRRHFRGTYGYTF